The clone carrying this T cell receptor (beta chain) was seen a handful of times. Its antigen is still unknown. MiXCR, run by TCRdb on the 5' RACE reads, gives a single entry per CDR3 protein. The table has some 320,000 distinct CDR3 sequences, over 3.5% seen once. These data belong to a study of T cells after yellow fever vaccination. On the study more broadly: The fractions with low cell numbers were processed using SMART-Seq v4 Ultra Low Input. General study results and limits: Reappearing after the booster were most of the clones from primary vaccination (around 96% CD4, approximately 88% CD8). Clonotypes appearing in both CD4 and CD8 compartments existed, and their share was small. FACS-sorted repertoires could harbor abundant contaminating bulk-population clonotypes.

The germline V gene encodes CDR1 ENHRY and CDR2 SYGVKD. V lost 8 bases and J lost 5, with 18 bases in between. The CDR3 sequence is 14 residues long. Sequenced material: PBMCs, taken 5 days after the yellow fever booster vaccination. The chain recombines TRBV10-3 with TRBJ2-5; possible D gene TRBD2, 7 bases. The clonotype was recovered from a man aged 18-30 years who received the YFV17D yellow fever vaccine. The CDR3 region is CAIAPPGGVETQYF. In DNA form, the CDR3 reads TGTGCCATCGCCCCCCCGGGGGGCGTTGAGACCCAGTACTTC.